This TCR beta chain was sequenced during a study of tumor-infiltrating lymphocytes in primary liver carcinoma. Overall study: Among the tumors, stages were T1-T3 N0M0 and sizes roughly 4 to 10 cm.

The investigators made TCR beta cDNA from about 500 ng total RNA, using a constant-region primer. The TCR beta library was amplified through three nested multiplex PCR rounds in a modified ARM-PCR procedure. In the first two PCR rounds, TRBV1-TRBV30 forward primers were paired with a C-beta reverse primer, and each round lasted approximately 10 cycles. TCRdb used MiXCR to reprocess the multiplex PCR reads, holding one entry per CDR3 protein. Here the sample spans 310,000 or so distinct CDR3 sequences, about three fifths being singletons. This CDR3 comprises 15 residues. CDR1 and CDR2 from the germline V gene are SGHNT and YENEEA. V lost 5 bases and J 3 bases, leaving 13 bases between the germline ends. The blood RNA (from unsorted whole blood) was obtained, and germline DNA was also extracted. Study-level points and caveats: Lesser overlap characterized tumor-adjacent and tumor-blood pairs relative to tumor region pairs.

This clonotype came up many times. As yet, its antigen is unknown. The sequenced sample was peripheral blood. The chain uses TRBV11-3 and TRBJ2-2; D possibly corresponds to TRBD1 (6 bases). The receptor was derived from a woman in her 30s with primary liver carcinoma and hepatitis B virus infection. CDR3 amino acids: CASSTQGRDTGELFF. The CDR3 nucleotides read TGTGCCAGCAGCACCCAGGGGCGAGACACCGGGGAGCTGTTTTTT.